These 10 T cell receptor beta chains were sequenced from one sample in a study of post-analysis software for immune sequencing data. The TCR beta cDNA libraries contained unique molecular identifiers. One entry per CDR3 protein results from TCRdb running MiXCR on the PCR reads. The sample lists around 500,000 distinct CDR3 sequences; 34% were seen once. What these receptors recognize is not known. Study-wide results and caveats: There were roughly 5 TRBV segments more frequent in patients than controls, and TRBV5-6, TRBV5-1 and TRBV20-1 were among them.

Sequenced material: blood. These receptors all stem from a girl under 18 with multiple sclerosis.

The gene calls are TRBV20-1 and TRBJ2-3, with D uncertain. Trimming stripped 0 bases from V and 0 bases from J, with 13 bases between. Germline V CDR1 and CDR2: DFQATT, SNEGSKA (reference sequence). The length of the CDR3 is 16 residues. CDR3 loop: CSARDDYSPSTDTQYF. In DNA form, the CDR3 reads TGCAGTGCTAGAGATGATTACAGCCCTAGCACAGATACGCAGTATTTT.

CDR3 region: CSGTGGSNYGYTF. For the CDR3, the DNA is TGCAGCGGAACAGGGGGCTCTAACTATGGCTACACCTTC. The V gene is TRBV29-1, the J gene TRBJ1-2; 9 bases fit TRBD1. Germline V gene data show CDR1 as SQVTM and CDR2 as ANQGSEA. V gave up 7 bases and J gave up 0 bases; unmatched junction bases: 3. This CDR3 is built from 13 residues. Full variable domain (missing parts from reference TRBV29-1 and TRBJ1-2): SAVISQKPSRDICQRGTSLTIQCQVDSQVTMMFWYRQQPGQSLTLIATANQGSEATYESGFVIDKFPISRPNLTFSTLTVSNMSPEDSSIYLCSGTGGSNYGYTFGSGTRLTVV.

V is TRBV5-1 and J is TRBJ2-3; no definite D call. Trimming left V 4 bases short and J 1 base short, with 13 bases between. The CDR3 contains 15 residues. Per the germline V gene, CDR1 is SGHRS and CDR2 is YFSETQ. CDR3 protein: CASSGVASRTDTQYF. CDR3 DNA: TGCGCCAGCAGCGGGGTGGCTTCCCGCACAGATACGCAGTATTTT.

This clonotype has a handful of counts. V usage is TRBV20-1 and J usage is TRBJ2-5; tentatively, D is TRBD1 (6 bases). Germline CDR1 DFQATT, CDR2 SNEGSKA (reference sequence). The CDR3 consists of 16 residues. Trimming cost V 0 bases and J 5 bases, with 19 bases left between them. DNA for the CDR3: TGCAGTGCTAGAGAACGAACGGACAGACCCGGGGAGACCCAGTACTTC. Protein sequence: CSARERTDRPGETQYF.

This clonotype was found a few times. The genes are TRBV20-1 and TRBJ2-1; TRBD2 agrees at 8 bases. V was pared by 6 bases and J by 4 bases, with 5 bases of the junction left unmatched. This CDR3 has 13 amino acids. The germline CDR1 and CDR2 sequences are DFQATT and SNEGSKA (reference sequence). The CDR3 nucleotides read TGCAGTGCCACAGCGGGGGCGTACAATGAGCAGTTCTTC. This translates into CSATAGAYNEQFF.

On this clonotype: Germline is not matched at one junction end, which may reflect a read error. The chain carries TRBV6-6 and TRBJ2-5, with TRBD1 identical over 7 bases. The last part of the DNA fits TRBJ2-7 better; the J call may be wrong. Germline CDR1 reads MNHNY; CDR2 reads SVGAGI (reference sequence). This CDR3 contains 14 residues. This CDR3 is CVSSYSGGENEQYF. In DNA form, the CDR3 reads TGTGTCAGCAGCTACTCAGGGGGAGAAAACGAGCAGTACTTC.

The rearrangement joins TRBV7-9 to TRBJ2-1, with TRBD1 matching 7 bases. From germline, CDR1 is SEHNR and CDR2 FQNEAQ (reference sequence). J was trimmed by 3 bases and V by 8 bases; bases with no gene match: 10. The CDR3 runs to 15 residues. As DNA, the CDR3 is TGTGCCAGCCATCGAACAGGGGAGAACTACAATGAGCAGTTCTTC. Translating it yields CASHRTGENYNEQFF.

The chain joins TRBV5-1 to TRBJ2-5, with D tentatively TRBD1 or TRBD2 (5 bases each). V gave up 0 bases and J gave up 3 bases, with 12 bases separating them. The germline V gene has CDR1 SGHRS and CDR2 YFSETQ. This CDR3 is built from 15 residues. DNA for the CDR3: TGCGCCAGCAGCTTGGCCCCGGGACGGGAAGAGACCCAGTACTTC. Encoded protein: CASSLAPGREETQYF.

A few counts support this clonotype. This chain's CDR3 is CSVGGGRNYGYTF. The DNA for the CDR3 is TGCAGCGTTGGAGGGGGTCGAAACTATGGCTACACCTTC. J is TRBJ1-2 and V is TRBV29-1; weak D call: TRBD1 (6 bases). This CDR3 is 13 amino acids long. V lost 4 bases, J lost 2 bases, and 11 bases lay in between. Germline CDR1 reads SQVTM; CDR2 reads ANQGSEA.

V usage is TRBV7-8 and J usage is TRBJ2-4; the D gene is possibly TRBD1 (6 bases). Between the trimmed V and J ends, which lost 1 base and 5 bases, there was a span of 9 bases. The CDR3 runs 14 residues. The germline gives CDR1 SGHVS, CDR2 FQNEAQ. The CDR3 spells CASSLDRVENIQYF. The CDR3 DNA reads as TGTGCCAGCAGCTTAGACAGGGTAGAAAACATTCAGTACTTC.